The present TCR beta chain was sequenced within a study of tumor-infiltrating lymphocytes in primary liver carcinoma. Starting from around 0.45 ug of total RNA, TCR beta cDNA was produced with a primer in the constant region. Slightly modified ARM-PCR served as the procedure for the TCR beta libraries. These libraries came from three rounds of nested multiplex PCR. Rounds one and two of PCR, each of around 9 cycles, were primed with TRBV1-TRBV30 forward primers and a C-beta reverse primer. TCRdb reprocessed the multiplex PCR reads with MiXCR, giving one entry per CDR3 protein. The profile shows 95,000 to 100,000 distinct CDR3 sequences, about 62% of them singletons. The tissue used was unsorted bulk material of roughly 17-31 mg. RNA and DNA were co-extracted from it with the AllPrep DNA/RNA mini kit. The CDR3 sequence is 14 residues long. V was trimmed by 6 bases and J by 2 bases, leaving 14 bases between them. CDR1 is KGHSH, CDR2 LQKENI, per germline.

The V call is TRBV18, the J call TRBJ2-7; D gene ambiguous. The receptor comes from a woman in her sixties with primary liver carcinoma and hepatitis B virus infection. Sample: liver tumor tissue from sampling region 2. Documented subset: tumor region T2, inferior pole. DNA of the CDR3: TGTGCCAGCTCTGATATCGGTGGGACCTACGAGCAGTACTTC. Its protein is CASSDIGGTYEQYF. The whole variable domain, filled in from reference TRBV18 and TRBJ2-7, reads NAGVMQNPRHLVRRRGQEARLRCSPMKGHSHVYWYRQLPEEGLKFMVYLQKENIIDESGMPKERFSAEFPKEGPSILRIQQVVRGDSAAYFCASSDIGGTYEQYFGPGTRLTVT.